The TCR beta chain described here comes from a study of siplizumab effects on memory and regulatory T cells. Broader study findings: For mappable alloreactive CD4+ clones, the mean Treg-derived fraction was about 69% with siplizumab and 26.9% in controls. Sequences below about 10^-5 frequency were poorly captured. As a result, only a minor fraction of alloreactive clones mapped to unstimulated subsets.

The germline V gene encodes CDR1 LGHNA and CDR2 YNFKEQ. This CDR3 spans 17 amino acids. Unmatched junction bases numbered 15, after V lost 3 bases and J lost 9 bases. As to this clone: Its antigen is currently unknown.

Assay used: immunoSEQ multiplex PCR; TCRdb lists only in-frame clones, some missing. The data contain 95,000 to 100,000 clones, 92% of them singletons. The rearrangement uses TRBV4-2 and TRBJ2-1; 9 bases match TRBD2. Sequenced input: non-Treg CD4+ T cells sorted from blood. The sequence was collected from a human donor in good health. The CDR3 nucleotides are TGTGCCAGCAGCCAGGCTCAAGCGGGCGGGAGGGCGCGTGAGCAGTTCTTC. Translating gives CASSQAQAGGRAREQFF.